This note documents a single T cell receptor (beta chain) sequence. This clonotype has just a few counts. This clone's antigen is unknown. Compared with germline, one end of the junction differs, possibly owing to a read error. The germline V gene (reference sequence) specifies LGHDT as CDR1 and YNNKEL as CDR2. The CDR3 runs 16 residues from the cysteine to the phenylalanine. Only the CDR3 DNA is retained, 48 bases long and in frame from the first base. Only healthy Caucasian donors were included. The twin cohort comprised three pairs of female monozygotic twins, all aged roughly 18 to 30 years. Miltenyi CD45RO+ enrichment and human naive T-cell isolation kits were used to isolate memory (CD45RO+) and naive T cells from PBMC. The sample belongs to a study of identical twins (dated by TCRdb to 2016 to 2017). Concerning the study at large: To test whether fetal clonotypes persist, the study used deep sequencing on TCR alpha and beta repertoires from monozygotic twins, unrelated adults of various ages, and cord blood. Replicate twin experiments were performed at different times using different library preparation protocols to rule out contamination. General findings and caveats noted by the study authors: Compared with coincidental sharing between unrelated individuals, out-of-frame TCR alpha sequences shared between twins had an excess of sequences with low generation probability. Zero-insertion analyses could be partly confounded by invariant T cells such as MAIT and iNKT, though diverse VJ usage argued against such confounding for most clonotypes. Conclusions relied on cross-sectional statistical analysis, since the same donors could not be followed over many years. Recombination models systematically underestimated out-of-frame TCR alpha sharing in monozygotic twins but agreed with sharing between unrelated individuals. The excess sharing between twins in beta out-of-frame sequences was weaker because fewer shared sequences reduced the signal-to-noise ratio. Fewer insertions were carried by abundant cord blood beta clonotypes, a similar but weaker trend appeared in young adult naive repertoires, and no such trend appeared in memory repertoires.

The library came from 5' RACE. These reads were obtained on an Illumina HiSeq 2000. A universal primer binding site was added through template switching, and the final cDNA carried a unique molecular identifier so that TCR cDNA molecules could be counted accurately. Specific primers in the conserved constant-segment region were used to synthesize first-strand cDNA for TCR alpha and beta chains. To control for contamination, every cDNA library was double barcoded, receiving both a SMART-Mk sample barcode and Illumina barcodes. Two successive PCR steps introduced TruSeq adapter sequences along with Illumina sample barcodes. The Illumina HiSeq platform was used with custom primers to sequence TCR alpha and beta cDNA libraries. The authors' pipeline ran thus. Unique molecular identifiers were extracted from raw reads with MiGEC, and CDR3 positions were determined with MiXCR. For each individual, recombination models were inferred using an EM algorithm with the repgenHMM and IGoR tools. The analysis of shared clonotypes was done with the tcR package in R, with sharing normalized by the product of cloneset sizes. To study raw recombination free of thymic and clonal selection effects, out-of-frame nonproductive sequences were analyzed. TCRdb reanalyzed the raw reads on its own, using fastp at Q25 for trimming and MiXCR for clone calling, and kept in-frame beta chains. Each CDR3 protein appears once, grouped with its most common genes and DNA. TCRdb assigned the V and J calls; the authors' analysis was not used. The sample has around 300,000 distinct CDR3 sequences on record, approximately 8% of them singletons. Over 2% of the sample is in the top ten clones.

A further study also used this sample, focusing on yellow fever vaccine responses in identical twins. The second study's paper adds: The authors reported that the T cell response to vaccination in identical twins appeared partly convergent and partly personalized. In identical twins, the study followed T cell clones that responded to the vaccine with precision.

Sequencing input: memory (CD45RO+) T cells sorted from blood. This sample's cell subset or site label indicates: CD45RO+ enriched T cells. The chain links TRBV3-1 with TRBJ2-7, with the D gene not confidently named. This clonotype was sampled from a young woman in good health. The CDR3: CACSRSGITNPREQYF. The DNA reads as follows: TGTGCCTGCAGCCGTTCGGGCATTACGAACCCGCGAGAGCAGTACTTC.